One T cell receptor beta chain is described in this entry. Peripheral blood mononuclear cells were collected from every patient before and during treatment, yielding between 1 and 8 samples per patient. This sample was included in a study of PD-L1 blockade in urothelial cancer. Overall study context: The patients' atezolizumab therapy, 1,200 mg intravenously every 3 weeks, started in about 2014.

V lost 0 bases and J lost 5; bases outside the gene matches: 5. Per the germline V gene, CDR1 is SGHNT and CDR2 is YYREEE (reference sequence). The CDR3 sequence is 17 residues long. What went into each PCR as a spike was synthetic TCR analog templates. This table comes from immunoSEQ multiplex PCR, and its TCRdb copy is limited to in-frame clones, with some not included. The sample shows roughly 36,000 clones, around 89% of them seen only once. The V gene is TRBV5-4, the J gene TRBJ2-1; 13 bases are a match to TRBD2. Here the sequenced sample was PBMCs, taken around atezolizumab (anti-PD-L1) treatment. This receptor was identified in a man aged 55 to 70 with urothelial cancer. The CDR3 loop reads CASSLAKGLAGNNEQFF. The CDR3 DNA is TGTGCCAGCAGCTTGGCAAAGGGACTAGCGGGGAACAATGAGCAGTTCTTC. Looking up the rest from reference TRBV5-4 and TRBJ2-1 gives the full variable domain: ETGVTQSPTHLIKTRGQQVTLRCSSQSGHNTVSWYQQALGQGPQFIFQYYREEENGRGNFPPRFSGLQFPNYSSELNVNALELDDSALYLCASSLAKGLAGNNEQFFGPGTRLTVL.